Sequencing of this T cell receptor beta chain was carried out in a study of beta chain features in type 1 diabetes. The table lists this clone with a few counts. The antigen remains undetermined. V lost 5 bases and J lost 0, with 17 bases in between. The CDR3 totals 16 residues. Per the germline V gene, CDR1 is SGHTA and CDR2 is FQGNSA. Reverse transcription of all isolated RNA meant that expressed TCRB transcripts were sequenced. Using immunoSEQ multiplex PCR, the repertoire was profiled, and TCRdb retains in-frame clones only, with some absent. The table lists hundreds of thousands of clones, 68% of them singletons. General observations from the study: The similarity of naive, central memory and Treg TCRB repertoires appeared greater among patients than among healthy donors.

The chain recombines TRBV7-2 with TRBJ2-7, with D perhaps TRBD2 (6 bases). The TCR originated in a man aged 30 to 45 in good health. The sequenced material came from naive CD4+ T cells from blood. CDR3 sequence (DNA): TGTGCCAGCAGCCCCGGGGGACGGGGTTACTCCTACGAGCAGTACTTC. Translated, it gives CASSPGGRGYSYEQYF.